Presented here are 16 T cell receptor beta chains from one specimen sequenced in a study of human T cells and chemical hapten exposure. Time point: pre-sensitization, week 0. The sample's treatment: therapeutic diphenylcyclopropenone sensitization with weekly scalp DPC. RNA extraction used unfractionated whole blood as the source of total RNA. TCRdb re-called the RACE reads through MiXCR, storing one row per CDR3 protein. Here the sample spans tens of thousands of distinct CDR3 sequences, 9.5% to 15% being singletons. This specimen consisted of whole blood, obtained in connection with sensitization to the hapten diphenylcyclopropenone (DPC). All receptors come from a woman aged 40-49 years with alopecia areata. Some clones in this sample may be carry-over from other donors' samples.

This clonotype was recorded at least ten times. The gene calls are TRBV6-5 and TRBJ2-5; D gene ambiguous. The CDR3 has 14 amino acids. The germline CDR1 and CDR2 sequences are MNHEY and SVGAGI. V was pared by 2 bases and J by 5 bases, with 12 bases between. DNA of the CDR3: TGTGCCAGCAGTTACGGGGTAGACGGGGAGACCCAGTACTTC. It encodes CASSYGVDGETQYF.

The gene calls are TRBV10-3 and TRBJ2-7; D is uncertain. CDR1 ENHRY and CDR2 SYGVKD come from the germline V gene. The CDR3 sequence is 14 residues long. The ends were cut back, 0 bases at V and 4 bases at J, with 10 bases in the middle. The CDR3 DNA is TGTGCCATCAGTGAGTCGATCGGCGGTTACGAGCAGTACTTC. It yields the protein CAISESIGGYEQYF.

This chain links TRBV28 with TRBJ2-6; D not certain. Deletions cut 4 bases from V and 0 bases from J, with 1 base between. Germline lookup yields CDR1 MDHEN and CDR2 SYDVKM. This CDR3 has 13 residues. The CDR3 sequence is CASSSSGANVLTF. In DNA form, the CDR3 reads TGTGCCAGCAGTTCCTCTGGGGCCAACGTCCTGACTTTC.

At least ten counts were recorded for this clonotype. J is TRBJ2-1 and V is TRBV4-1; D not resolved. This CDR3 has 13 residues. CDR1 MGHRA and CDR2 YSYEKL come from the germline V gene. The V and J ends lost 1 base and 2 bases respectively, with 3 bases between them. This CDR3 reads CASSQAAYNEQFF. The CDR3 DNA reads as TGCGCCAGCAGCCAAGCGGCCTACAATGAGCAGTTCTTC.

This clonotype ranks as medium-sized (0.01 to 0.1%). This sequence joins TRBV27 and TRBJ2-7; 8 nucleotides match TRBD1. This CDR3 is built from 14 residues. V was pared by 6 bases and J by 3 bases, with 7 bases of the junction left unmatched. Germline V lookup: CDR1 MNHEY, CDR2 SMNVEV (reference sequence). CDR3 DNA sequence: TGTGCCAGCAGCCCGACAGGGGTTTACTACGAGCAGTACTTC. Amino acids: CASSPTGVYYEQYF.

For the CDR3, the DNA is TGTGCCAGCAGCTTAGCGAGCAGCCAGAACACTGAAGCTTTCTTT. Amino acid sequence: CASSLASSQNTEAFF. The genes are TRBV7-2 and TRBJ1-1, with D uncertain. CDR3 length: 15 residues. The ends were cut back, 0 bases at V and 1 base at J, with 9 bases in the middle. Germline CDR1 reads SGHTA; CDR2 reads FQGNSA.

This clonotype turned up a few times. The chain carries TRBV11-2 and TRBJ2-2; perhaps TRBD1 as D (5 bases). The germline CDR1 and CDR2 sequences are SGHAT and FQNNGV. Between the trimmed V and J ends, which lost 4 bases and 5 bases, there was a span of 20 bases. The CDR3 is 17 residues long. The CDR3 region is CASSSSQVLWGTGELFF. CDR3 DNA sequence: TGTGCCAGCAGCTCTTCACAGGTTCTGTGGGGAACCGGGGAGCTGTTTTTT.

This clonotype was counted at least ten times. The gene calls are TRBV7-2 and TRBJ2-3; 7 bases line up with TRBD2. V dropped 5 bases and J dropped 4; count of bases not matched to a gene: 12. The length of the CDR3 is 16 residues. Germline V gene sequence: CDR1 SGHTA, CDR2 FQGNSA. Here the CDR3 reads CASSLFPGGGADTQYF. CDR3 coding DNA: TGTGCCAGCAGCCTTTTCCCGGGGGGTGGAGCAGATACGCAGTATTTT.

This clonotype appeared many times. The chain recombines TRBV6-5 with TRBJ1-6, with 7 bases lining up with TRBD1. The J segment lost 7 bases and the V segment lost 7 bases, leaving 7 bases of the junction unmatched. There are 14 residues in the CDR3. In germline, CDR1 is MNHEY, CDR2 SVGAGI. Here the CDR3 reads CASTKGQLNSPLHF. CDR3 in DNA: TGTGCCAGCACCAAGGGACAGCTAAATTCACCCCTCCACTTT.

This clonotype was seen more than once but under ten times. The chain couples TRBV2 to TRBJ2-2; 7 nucleotides align to TRBD2. The CDR3 length is 16 residues. The J segment lost 4 bases and the V segment lost 1 base, leaving 6 bases of the junction unmatched. Germline-derived CDR1 and CDR2 are SNHLY and FYNNEI. CDR3 in amino acids: CASSEVGGGTTGELFF. The CDR3 DNA reads TGTGCCAGCAGTGAAGTGGGGGGAGGGACCACCGGGGAGCTGTTTTTT.

V and J are TRBV28 and TRBJ2-5, with a weak D call TRBD2 (5 bases). The germline gives CDR1 MDHEN, CDR2 SYDVKM. The CDR3 has 14 amino acids. Deletions cut 3 bases from V and 7 bases from J, with 15 bases between. The CDR3 coding sequence is TGTGCCAGCAGTTTCTCTGGAAGCGGCGGGACCCAGTACTTC. Its protein product is CASSFSGSGGTQYF.

This clonotype was found many times. CDR3 DNA: TGTGCCAGCAGCCGGGGTTACGAGCAGTACTTC. This encodes CASSRGYEQYF. The chain joins TRBV28 to TRBJ2-7; D is possibly TRBD2 (5 bases). This CDR3 is 11 amino acids long. V was shortened by 6 bases and J by 4 bases, with 7 bases between the two germline ends. Per germline, CDR1 MDHEN and CDR2 SYDVKM.

This clonotype has at least ten counts. V usage is TRBV10-1 and J usage is TRBJ2-3, with 9 bases aligning to TRBD2. The CDR3 has 18 residues. CDR1 and CDR2 from the germline V gene are WNHNN and SYGVQD (reference sequence). The V and J ends lost 4 bases and 0 bases, in that order; junction bases with no gene match: 11. The CDR3 nucleotides read TGCGCCAGCAGTGGAGGACTAGCGCCCTCACTAAGCACAGATACGCAGTATTTT. This sequence encodes CASSGGLAPSLSTDTQYF.

This clonotype has at least ten counts. The J gene is TRBJ2-5, the V gene TRBV5-5; D not certain. The germline CDR1 and CDR2 sequences are SGHKS and YYEKEE (reference sequence). Between the trimmed V and J ends, which lost 1 base and 0 bases, there was a span of 10 bases. The CDR3 covers 15 residues. The CDR3 sequence: CASSLSRGNQETQYF. The DNA for the CDR3 is TGTGCCAGCAGCTTGTCTCGCGGCAACCAAGAGACCCAGTACTTC.

This clonotype was seen only a few times. This chain links TRBV20-1 with TRBJ2-3; TRBD2 aligns across 10 bases. The CDR3 runs to 14 residues. The germline CDR1 and CDR2 sequences are DFQATT and SNEGSKA (reference sequence). The junction had 3 bases not matched to a gene; V was cut back by 5 bases and J by 1 base. The CDR3 spells CSARGTSGTDTQYF. The CDR3 DNA is TGCAGTGCTCGAGGGACTAGCGGCACAGATACGCAGTATTTT.

This clonotype was observed a few times. The J gene is TRBJ2-1, the V gene TRBV28; TRBD2 might be the D (5 bases). V lost 1 base and J 1 base, leaving 8 bases between the germline ends. Germline loops: CDR1 MDHEN, CDR2 SYDVKM. The length of the CDR3 is 15 residues. CDR3 in amino acids: CASSLSSGSYNEQFF. CDR3 nucleotide sequence: TGTGCCAGCAGTTTATCGTCGGGGTCCTACAATGAGCAGTTCTTC.